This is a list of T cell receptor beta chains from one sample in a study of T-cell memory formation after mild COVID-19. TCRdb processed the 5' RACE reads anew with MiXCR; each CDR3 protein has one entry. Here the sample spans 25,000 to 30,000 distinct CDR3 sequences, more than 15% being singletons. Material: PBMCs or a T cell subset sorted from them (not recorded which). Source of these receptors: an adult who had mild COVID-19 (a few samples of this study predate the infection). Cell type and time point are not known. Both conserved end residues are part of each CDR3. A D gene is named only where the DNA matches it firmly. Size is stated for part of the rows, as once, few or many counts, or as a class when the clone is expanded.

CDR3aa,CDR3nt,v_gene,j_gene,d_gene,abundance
CSARDHRGGGNSPLHF,TGCAGTGCTCGGGATCACAGGGGAGGGGGTAATTCACCCCTCCACTTT,TRBV20-1,TRBJ1-6,TRBD1,many
CSAPFPTDTQYF,TGCAGTGCCCCGTTTCCCACAGATACGCAGTATTTT,TRBV20-1,TRBJ2-3,.,many
CASSLSGLAGLGTYEQYF,TGCGCCAGCAGCTTGTCAGGACTAGCGGGCCTGGGAACCTACGAGCAGTACTTC,TRBV5-1,TRBJ2-7,TRBD2,many
CASSYLGTGGTGELFF,TGCGCCAGCAGCTACCTCGGGACAGGGGGCACCGGGGAGCTGTTTTTT,TRBV5-1,TRBJ2-2,TRBD1,many
CASSPTTGSYEQYF,TGTGCCAGCAGCCCGACGACAGGCTCCTACGAGCAGTACTTC,TRBV3-1,TRBJ2-7,.,many
CASRANRDRAFF,TGTGCCAGCAGAGCAAACAGGGATCGAGCTTTCTTT,TRBV6-1,TRBJ1-1,.,many
CASYGYEQYF,TGTGCCAGCTACGGGTACGAGCAGTACTTC,TRBV6-6,TRBJ2-7,.,.
CASSLVPGLRETQYF,TGTGCTAGCAGCTTAGTTCCGGGACTAAGGGAGACCCAGTACTTC,TRBV7-7,TRBJ2-5,TRBD2,many
CATSDGTGGGLGSNQPQHF,TGTGCCACCAGTGATGGGACAGGGGGCGGTCTTGGGAGCAATCAGCCCCAGCATTTT,TRBV24-1,TRBJ1-5,TRBD1,many
CASSPRQGANQPQHF,TGTGCCAGCTCACCTCGACAGGGGGCGAATCAGCCCCAGCATTTT,TRBV18,TRBJ1-5,TRBD1,many
CASSRDASYEQYF,TGTGCCAGCAGCCGGGACGCCTCCTACGAGCAGTACTTC,TRBV5-4,TRBJ2-7,.,many
CASSLGHLTSSGANVLTF,TGTGCCAGCAGCCTCGGACATCTGACAAGCTCTGGGGCCAACGTCCTGACTTTC,TRBV7-9,TRBJ2-6,.,many
CASSLGGSLQFF,TGTGCCAGCAGTTTAGGCGGTAGTTTACAGTTCTTC,TRBV12-3/TRBV12-4,TRBJ2-1,.,many
CASADGKSTQYF,TGTGCCAGTGCAGATGGGAAGTCTACGCAGTATTTT,TRBV18,TRBJ2-3,.,many
CASSLVSFSETQYF,TGCGCCAGCAGCTTGGTTTCGTTTTCGGAGACCCAGTACTTC,TRBV5-1,TRBJ2-5,.,many
CASRDTTGQGVHEQYF,TGTGCCAGCAGGGACACCACGGGACAGGGCGTCCACGAGCAGTACTTC,TRBV3-1,TRBJ2-7,TRBD1,.
CASSSDYYNEQFF,TGCGCCAGCAGCTCAGACTACTACAATGAGCAGTTCTTC,TRBV5-1,TRBJ2-1,.,many
CASSLAGETYEQYF,TGTGCCAGCAGCTTGGCGGGGGAGACCTACGAGCAGTACTTC,TRBV7-2,TRBJ2-7,TRBD2,many
CSASQGLASGELFF,TGCAGTGCTAGCCAGGGACTAGCATCCGGGGAGCTGTTTTTT,TRBV20-1,TRBJ2-2,TRBD2,many
CASSSGAGGLGDTQYF,TGTGCCAGCAGTTCAGGAGCGGGGGGGCTTGGGGATACGCAGTATTTT,TRBV12-3/TRBV12-4,TRBJ2-3,TRBD2,few
CASSWESTDTQYF,TGTGCCAGCAGTTGGGAGAGCACAGATACGCAGTATTTT,TRBV12-3/TRBV12-4,TRBJ2-3,.,.